The 23 T cell receptor beta chains below come from one sample, sequenced in a study of blood T cell repertoires in COVID-19. The table came from immunoSEQ multiplex PCR; TCRdb's copy has only in-frame clones and leaves some out. The repertoire includes over 250,000 clones, approximately 86% of them detected once, and about an eighth sits in the top ten. Sample: peripheral blood. The receptors stem from a woman between 65 and 79 years old with COVID-19, enrolled during active disease.

The J gene is TRBJ2-4, the V gene TRBV2; D is perhaps TRBD2 (7 bases). This CDR3 is 13 amino acids long. Per germline, CDR1 SNHLY and CDR2 FYNNEI. Trimming removed 3 bases at V and 9 bases at J, with 12 bases between. In DNA, the CDR3 is TGTGCCAGCAGTGATCGGGGAGGGGGCATTCAGTACTTC. This codes for CASSDRGGGIQYF.

The rearrangement links TRBV5-1 to TRBJ2-3; 10 nucleotides match TRBD2. In germline, CDR1 is SGHRS, CDR2 YFSETQ. The junction had 8 bases not matched to a gene; V was cut back by 4 bases and J by 0 bases. CDR3 length: 17 amino acids. The CDR3 DNA sequence: TGCGCCAGCAGCCTCTTCCTAGCGGGGGCTAGCACAGATACGCAGTATTTT. Translated: CASSLFLAGASTDTQYF.

CDR3 protein: CARSFWAGPIILNTEAFF. In DNA, the CDR3 is TGTGCCAGAAGCTTTTGGGCTGGCCCCATTATTTTGAACACTGAAGCTTTCTTT. This chain uses TRBV5-3 with TRBJ1-1; the D is unclear. TRBV5-3 is reported as an ORF; its role is uncertain. The CDR3 length is 18 residues. Deletions cut 2 bases from V and 0 bases from J, with 20 bases between.

The chain combines TRBV19 with TRBJ2-2; D unclear. Germline CDR1 is LNHDA and CDR2 is SQIVND (reference sequence). Trimming took 8 bases from V and 1 from J, leaving 8 bases between them. This CDR3 is built from 13 residues. The CDR3 nucleotides read TGTGCCAGTGCTCTAAGGAACACCGGGGAGCTGTTTTTT. This encodes CASALRNTGELFF.

The chain is built from TRBV3-1 (or the pseudogene TRBV3-2) and TRBJ1-1, with D perhaps matching TRBD1 (5 bases). Germline values: CDR1 LGHDT, CDR2 YNNKEL (reference sequence). Trimming pared 3 bases from V and 7 bases from J, leaving 12 bases between. The CDR3 has 13 amino acids. In nucleotides, the CDR3 is TGTGCCAGCAGCCATGTTTCGGGGGGTGAAGCTTTCTTT. It encodes CASSHVSGGEAFF.

The V gene is TRBV29-1, the J gene TRBJ1-2, with TRBD1 matching 7 bases. V trimming: 6 bases; J trimming: 7 bases; junction bases outside the gene matches: 11. This CDR3 comprises 13 residues. The germline V gene has CDR1 SQVTM and CDR2 ANQGSEA. The CDR3 coding sequence is TGCAGCGTGACAGGGTACCGCTCTATTGGCTACACCTTC. It codes for CSVTGYRSIGYTF. The full variable domain, its missing parts supplied by reference TRBV29-1 and TRBJ1-2, is SAVISQKPSRDICQRGTSLTIQCQVDSQVTMMFWYRQQPGQSLTLIATANQGSEATYESGFVIDKFPISRPNLTFSTLTVSNMSPEDSSIYLCSVTGYRSIGYTFGSGTRLTVV.

The gene calls are TRBV2 and TRBJ1-2; 7 positions agree with TRBD1. Germline CDR1 reads SNHLY; CDR2 reads FYNNEI. Germline trimming cut 4 bases from V and 4 bases from J; bases unmatched to any gene: 6. The CDR3 sequence is 14 residues long. The CDR3 loop is CASSAGDRIYGYTF. The CDR3 DNA sequence: TGTGCCAGCAGTGCGGGGGACAGAATCTATGGCTACACCTTC. Complete variable domain (other parts from reference TRBV2 and TRBJ1-2): EPEVTQTPSHQVTQMGQEVILRCVPISNHLYFYWYRQILGQKVEFLVSFYNNEISEKSEIFDDQFSVERPDGSNFTLKIRSTKLEDSAMYFCASSAGDRIYGYTFGSGTRLTVV.

The genes are TRBV27 and TRBJ2-3, with 7 bases matching TRBD1. Per germline, CDR1 MNHEY and CDR2 SMNVEV (reference sequence). The CDR3 runs 14 residues. The junction had 5 bases not matched to a gene; V was cut back by 8 bases and J by 0 bases. CDR3 protein: CASHRDRSTDTQYF. DNA for the CDR3: TGTGCCAGCCACCGGGACAGAAGCACAGATACGCAGTATTTT.

The chain links TRBV21-1 to TRBJ2-7; the D call in the table, TRBD2, was not verified against the DNA. TRBV21-1 is recorded as a pseudogene. The CDR3 is 15 residues long. As DNA, the CDR3 is TGTGCCAGCAGCTCTAACGGGGGGGCCGAATACGAGCAGTACTTC. Its translation: CASSSNGGAEYEQYF.

The V and J genes are TRBV5-4 and TRBJ1-2; 7 positions agree with TRBD1. The CDR3 length is 15 residues. Germline V gene sequence: CDR1 SGHNT, CDR2 YYREEE (reference sequence). J was trimmed by 4 bases and V by 0 bases; bases with no gene match: 6. The CDR3 is CASSLAGTGVYGYTF. CDR3 nucleotide sequence: TGTGCCAGCAGCTTGGCAGGTACAGGGGTCTATGGCTACACCTTC.

The J gene is TRBJ1-4, the V gene TRBV2; D may be TRBD1 (6 bases). Germline values: CDR1 SNHLY, CDR2 FYNNEI. The CDR3 length is 17 residues. The V end was cut by 4 bases, the J end by 0 bases, with 15 bases between. DNA of the CDR3: TGTGCCAGCAGTGGCCACAGGGATACTGCAACTAATGAAAAACTGTTTTTT. Translation gives CASSGHRDTATNEKLFF.

The gene calls are TRBV5-1 and TRBJ2-3; TRBD2 agrees at 11 bases. The CDR3 totals 18 residues. Trimming took 0 bases from V and 0 from J; bases not matched to a gene: 6. Germline CDR1 SGHRS, CDR2 YFSETQ. The CDR3 is CASSLATSGGTSTDTQYF. The CDR3 nucleotides read TGCGCCAGCAGCTTGGCAACTAGCGGGGGCACTAGCACAGATACGCAGTATTTT.

CDR3 amino acids: CASSSAGTGVYGYTF. Written as DNA, the CDR3 is TGTGCCAGCAGTTCAGCCGGGACAGGGGTTTATGGCTACACCTTC. The genes are TRBV6-2 or TRBV6-3 and TRBJ1-2, with 10 bases matching TRBD1. The CDR3 extends over 15 amino acids. In germline, CDR1 is MNHEY, CDR2 SVGEGT. V was pared by 4 bases and J by 5 bases, with 7 bases of the junction left unmatched.

The rearrangement joins TRBV21-1 to TRBJ2-7; the D segment call TRBD1 is taken from the table without a DNA check. TRBV21-1 is deemed a pseudogene. The length of the CDR3 is 10 residues. The DNA for the CDR3 is TGTGCCAGCAGCAAAGGGCAGCAGTACTTC. Translating gives CASSKGQQYF.

The CDR3 reads CASSLTRGLGTSPLHF. CDR3 DNA sequence: TGTGCCAGCAGTTTAACCAGAGGACTCGGTACCTCACCCCTCCACTTT. The chain combines TRBV28 with TRBJ1-6; D not certain. The CDR3 loop spans 16 amino acids. Germline lookup yields CDR1 MDHEN and CDR2 SYDVKM. V was shortened by 2 bases and J by 10 bases, with 18 bases between the two germline ends.

The chain couples TRBV5-1 to TRBJ2-1; TRBD2 matches 8 bases. V dropped 0 bases and J dropped 0; count of bases not matched to a gene: 2. The germline V gene has CDR1 SGHRS and CDR2 YFSETQ. The CDR3 extends over 16 amino acids. CDR3 nucleotide sequence: TGCGCCAGCAGCTTGGAACTAGCGGCCTCCTACAATGAGCAGTTCTTC. Translation: CASSLELAASYNEQFF.

This chain uses TRBV7-8 with TRBJ1-2; D perhaps matches TRBD1 (5 bases). V gave up 5 bases and J gave up 5 bases, with 9 bases separating them. Germline V CDR1 and CDR2: SGHVS, FQNEAQ. The CDR3 sequence is 12 residues long. The chain's CDR3 is CASSGAGYGYTF. The CDR3 coding sequence is TGTGCCAGCAGCGGGGCAGGGTATGGCTACACCTTC.

J is TRBJ2-3 and V is TRBV4-3; D is undetermined. The CDR3 covers 14 residues. Trimming shortened V by 0 bases and J by 6 bases, and 10 bases separated the two germline ends. Germline V CDR1 and CDR2: LGHNA, YSLEER. As DNA, the CDR3 is TGCGCCAGCAGCCAAGACGCAGGTTTGGATACGCAGTATTTT. The encoded protein is CASSQDAGLDTQYF.

The rearrangement links TRBV24-1 to TRBJ1-1; 8 bases are a match to TRBD1. V was clipped by 3 bases and J by 3 bases; unmatched bases: 11. Germline CDR1 reads KGHDR; CDR2 reads SFDVKD. This CDR3 spans 17 amino acids. The CDR3 is CATSDPPSATGDTEAFF. The CDR3 DNA is TGTGCCACCAGTGATCCACCTTCCGCGACAGGGGACACTGAAGCTTTCTTT.

The CDR3: CASSQLGLAGGGEQFF. The DNA for the CDR3 is TGCGCCAGCAGCCAACTCGGGCTAGCGGGGGGCGGTGAGCAGTTCTTC. This chain joins TRBV4-1 and TRBJ2-1; 11 positions match TRBD2. This CDR3 region has 16 residues. The J segment lost 9 bases and the V segment lost 2 bases, leaving 9 bases of the junction unmatched. Germline lookup yields CDR1 MGHRA and CDR2 YSYEKL.

The genes are TRBV6-5 and TRBJ2-7, with D uncertain. V lost 4 bases, J lost 3 bases, and 13 bases lay in between. This CDR3 comprises 14 residues. Germline values: CDR1 MNHEY, CDR2 SVGAGI. CDR3 residues: CASSSAQANYEQYF. CDR3 bases: TGTGCCAGCAGTTCCGCCCAGGCGAACTACGAGCAGTACTTC.

This clone was counted a few times. This chain links TRBV7-9 with TRBJ2-2, with 8 positions matching TRBD2. Germline lookup yields CDR1 SEHNR and CDR2 FQNEAQ (reference sequence). The ends lost 3 bases at V and 5 bases at J; junction bases unmatched: 5. This CDR3 spans 15 amino acids. This CDR3 is CASSFAGTSTGELFF. DNA for the CDR3: TGTGCCAGCAGCTTTGCCGGGACTAGTACCGGGGAGCTGTTTTTT.

This clone came up once. The chain combines TRBV4-3 with TRBJ1-1; D unclear. Germline-derived CDR1 and CDR2 are LGHNA and YSLEER. The CDR3 is 14 residues long. Trimming left V 2 bases short and J 1 base short, with 8 bases between. CDR3 amino acids: CASSQLQPNTEAFF. In DNA, the CDR3 is TGCGCCAGCAGCCAATTACAGCCGAACACTGAAGCTTTCTTT.